This T cell receptor (beta chain) comes out of a study of T cells in Graves' hyperthyroidism and ophthalmopathy. Reasons for excluding patients were uncontrolled infection, other autoimmune disease, pregnancy or lactation. Using RNA transcripts as the source, TCR beta CDR3 regions were amplified. In the first-round RT-PCR of the TCR CDR3, the HTBI primer set was used. TCRdb re-analysed the multiplex PCR reads in MiXCR, keeping a single row per CDR3 protein. The profile shows 480,000 or so distinct CDR3 sequences, approximately 49% of them singletons. Sequencing was done on a sample of peripheral blood or thyroid tissue (not recorded which). This TCR was recovered from an adult woman with Graves' disease, either hyperthyroidism or ophthalmopathy (not recorded which).

DNA for the CDR3: TGTGCCATCAGTGAGTTCCAGGGGCCTACCGGGGAGCTGTTTTTT. Translation: CAISEFQGPTGELFF. The chain has TRBV10-3 and TRBJ2-2, with D possibly matching TRBD1 (6 bases). Germline values: CDR1 ENHRY, CDR2 SYGVKD. The CDR3 has 15 residues. Trimming shortened V by 1 base and J by 5 bases, and 11 bases separated the two germline ends.